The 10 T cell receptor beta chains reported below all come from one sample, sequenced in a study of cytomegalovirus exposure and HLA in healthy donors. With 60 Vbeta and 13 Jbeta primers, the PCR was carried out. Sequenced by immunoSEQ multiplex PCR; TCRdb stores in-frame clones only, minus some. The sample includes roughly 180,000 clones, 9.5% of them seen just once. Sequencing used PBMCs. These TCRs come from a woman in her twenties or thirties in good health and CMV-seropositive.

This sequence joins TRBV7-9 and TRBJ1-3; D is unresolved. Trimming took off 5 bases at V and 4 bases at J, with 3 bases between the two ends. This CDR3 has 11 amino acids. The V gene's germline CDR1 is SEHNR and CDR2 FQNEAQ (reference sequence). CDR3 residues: CASSTGNTIYF. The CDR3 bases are TGTGCCAGCAGCACAGGAAACACCATATATTTT. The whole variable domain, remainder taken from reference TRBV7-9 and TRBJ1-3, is DTGVSQNPRHKITKRGQNVTFRCDPISEHNRLYWYRQTLGQGPEFLTYFQNEAQLEKSRLLSDRFSAERPKGSFSTLEIQRTEQGDSAMYLCASSTGNTIYFGEGSWLTVV.

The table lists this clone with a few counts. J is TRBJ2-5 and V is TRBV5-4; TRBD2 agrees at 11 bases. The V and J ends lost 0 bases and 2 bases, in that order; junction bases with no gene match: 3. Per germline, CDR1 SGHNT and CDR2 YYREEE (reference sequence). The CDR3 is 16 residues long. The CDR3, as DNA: TGTGCCAGCAGCTTGGAGAGACTAGCGGGGCAAGAGACCCAGTACTTC. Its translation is CASSLERLAGQETQYF.

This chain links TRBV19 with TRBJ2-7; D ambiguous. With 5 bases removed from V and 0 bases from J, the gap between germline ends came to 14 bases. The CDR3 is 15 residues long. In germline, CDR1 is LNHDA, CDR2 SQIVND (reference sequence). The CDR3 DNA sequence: TGTGCCAGTAGTCCTGTCAAAGACTTCTCCTACGAGCAGTACTTC. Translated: CASSPVKDFSYEQYF.

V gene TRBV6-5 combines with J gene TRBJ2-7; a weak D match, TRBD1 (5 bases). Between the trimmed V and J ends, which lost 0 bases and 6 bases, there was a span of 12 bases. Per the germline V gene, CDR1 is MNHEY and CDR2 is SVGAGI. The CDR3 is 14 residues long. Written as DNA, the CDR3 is TGTGCCAGCAGTTACTCGAAGGCAGGGATCGAGCAGTACTTC. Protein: CASSYSKAGIEQYF.

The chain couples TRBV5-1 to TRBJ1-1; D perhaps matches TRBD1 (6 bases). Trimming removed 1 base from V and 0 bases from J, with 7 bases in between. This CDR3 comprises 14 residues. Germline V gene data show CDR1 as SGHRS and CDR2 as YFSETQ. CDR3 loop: CASSLKGVNTEAFF. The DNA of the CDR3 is TGCGCCAGCAGCTTGAAGGGGGTGAACACTGAAGCTTTCTTT.

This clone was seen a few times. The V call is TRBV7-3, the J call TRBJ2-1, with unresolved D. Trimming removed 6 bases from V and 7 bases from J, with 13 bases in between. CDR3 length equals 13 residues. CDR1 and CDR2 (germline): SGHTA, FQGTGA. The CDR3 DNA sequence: TGTGCCAGCAGTCAATACCCGCGGAATGAGCAGTTCTTC. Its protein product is CASSQYPRNEQFF.

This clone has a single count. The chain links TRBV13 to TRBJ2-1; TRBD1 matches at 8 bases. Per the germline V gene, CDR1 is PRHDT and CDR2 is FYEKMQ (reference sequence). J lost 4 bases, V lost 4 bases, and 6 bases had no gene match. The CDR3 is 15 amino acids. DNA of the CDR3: TGTGCCAGCAGCTGGACAGGGTGGGGATACAATGAGCAGTTCTTC. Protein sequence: CASSWTGWGYNEQFF.

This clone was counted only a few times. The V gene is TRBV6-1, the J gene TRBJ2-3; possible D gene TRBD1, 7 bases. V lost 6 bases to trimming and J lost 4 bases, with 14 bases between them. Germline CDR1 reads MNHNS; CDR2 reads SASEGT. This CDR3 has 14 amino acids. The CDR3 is CASSSGGWSDTQYF. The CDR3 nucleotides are TGTGCCAGCAGCTCAGGGGGGTGGTCAGATACGCAGTATTTT.

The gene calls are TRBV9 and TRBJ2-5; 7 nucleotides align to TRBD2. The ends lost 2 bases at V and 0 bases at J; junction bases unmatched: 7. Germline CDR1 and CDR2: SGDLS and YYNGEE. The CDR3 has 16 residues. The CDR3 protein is CASSVGSRGYQETQYF. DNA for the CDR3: TGTGCCAGCAGCGTTGGCTCGCGGGGGTACCAAGAGACCCAGTACTTC.

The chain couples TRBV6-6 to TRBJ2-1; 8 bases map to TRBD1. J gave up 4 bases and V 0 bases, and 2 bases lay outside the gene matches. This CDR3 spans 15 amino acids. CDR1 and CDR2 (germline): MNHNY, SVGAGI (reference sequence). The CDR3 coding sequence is TGTGCCAGCAGTTACTCGGGACAGGCATACAATGAGCAGTTCTTC. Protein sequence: CASSYSGQAYNEQFF.